One sample yielded the 28 T cell receptor beta chains listed below, sequenced in a study of Graves' ophthalmopathy and Graves' hyperthyroidism. RNA transcripts provided the template for amplifying TCR beta CDR3 regions. First-round RT-PCR relied on HTBI primers, and a second-round multiplex PCR came next. Each CDR3 protein is one row after TCRdb ran MiXCR on the multiplex PCR reads. The sample holds around 40,000 distinct CDR3 sequences, roughly half seen once. Sample: peripheral blood. Receptor source: an adult man with Graves' ophthalmopathy.

The chain couples TRBV28 to TRBJ2-1; D call uncertain. The CDR3 is made up of 11 amino acids. The V and J ends lost 3 bases and 13 bases respectively, with 10 bases between them. Germline values: CDR1 MDHEN, CDR2 SYDVKM. The CDR3 loop reads CASSLASPQFF. In nucleotides, the CDR3 is TGTGCCAGCAGTTTGGCCAGCCCCCAGTTCTTC.

A word on this clonotype: Sequence at one end of the junction differs from germline and may be a read error. The chain combines TRBV20-1 with TRBJ1-1; D is unclear. In germline, CDR1 is DFQATT, CDR2 SNEGSKA (reference sequence). The CDR3 length is 16 residues. CDR3 in amino acids: CSARVGQVNMNAEASF. The CDR3, as DNA: TGCAGTGCTAGGGTTGGGCAGGTGAACATGAACGCTGAAGCTTCCTTT.

The rearrangement uses TRBV29-1 and TRBJ1-1; no definite D call. The V end was cut by 3 bases, the J end by 7 bases, with 15 bases between. The germline CDR1 and CDR2 sequences are SQVTM and ANQGSEA. The CDR3 length is 13 residues. In DNA, the CDR3 is TGCAGCGTTGACAGGACCGATCGGAATGAAGCTTTCTTT. This gives the protein CSVDRTDRNEAFF.

The V call is TRBV5-4, the J call TRBJ1-5; TRBD1 agrees at 8 bases. Trimming took 4 bases from V and 14 from J; bases not matched to a gene: 8. The germline V gene encodes CDR1 SGHNT and CDR2 YYREEE (reference sequence). The CDR3 is made up of 12 amino acids. DNA for the CDR3: TGTGCCAGCAGCCCGGGACAGGTCTACGAGCATTTT. Amino acids: CASSPGQVYEHF.

This clonotype was observed a few times. The V call is TRBV30, the J call TRBJ1-4; 11 bases match TRBD1. Losses at the gene ends were 4 bases for V and 8 bases for J; bases not matched to a gene: 6. This CDR3 is built from 14 residues. Germline-derived CDR1 and CDR2 are GTSNPN and SVGIG (reference sequence). This CDR3 is CAWTGQGAGEKLFF. CDR3 in DNA: TGTGCCTGGACCGGACAGGGGGCAGGGGAAAAACTGTTTTTT.

This chain uses TRBV20-1 with TRBJ2-1; 9 positions agree with TRBD1. Looked up from germline, CDR1 is DFQATT and CDR2 is SNEGSKA (reference sequence). After removal of 4 bases from V and 4 bases from J, the junction contained 8 bases not matched to a gene. The CDR3 covers 15 residues. This chain's CDR3 is CSAKAGQGIYNEQFF. For the CDR3, the DNA is TGCAGTGCTAAAGCAGGACAGGGGATATACAATGAGCAGTTCTTC.

There are many counts of this clonotype. The V and J genes are TRBV20-1 and TRBJ1-5; the match to TRBD1 covers 8 bases. The CDR3 sequence is 16 residues long. The germline V gene has CDR1 DFQATT and CDR2 SNEGSKA (reference sequence). With 0 bases clipped from V and 1 base from J, the junction kept 5 bases outside the gene matches. The chain's CDR3 is CSARDGHRGSNQPQHF. Here the CDR3 DNA reads TGCAGTGCTAGAGATGGCCACAGGGGGAGCAATCAGCCCCAGCATTTT.

The gene calls are TRBV10-1 and TRBJ2-1, with D possibly being TRBD1 (6 bases). Trimming shortened V by 6 bases and J by 3 bases, and 9 bases separated the two germline ends. From germline, CDR1 is WNHNN and CDR2 SYGVQD (reference sequence). CDR3 size: 13 residues. The DNA of the CDR3 is TGCGCCAGCAGCCAGGGGTACTACAATGAGCAGTTCTTC. It translates to CASSQGYYNEQFF.

Ten or more counts support this clonotype. The chain recombines TRBV12-3 or TRBV12-4 with TRBJ1-5, with a tentative D call TRBD1 (5 bases). The CDR3 spans 12 residues. The V end lost 6 bases, the J end lost 6 bases, and 9 bases lay between the germline ends. CDR3 protein: CASSSTGQPQHF. The CDR3, as DNA: TGTGCCAGCAGCAGCACAGGTCAGCCCCAGCATTTT.

In its sample, this clonotype was seen a few times. This chain links TRBV20-1 with TRBJ1-4; 7 nucleotides agree with TRBD1. V shed 2 bases and J 8 bases; nucleotides not matched to a gene: 26. The CDR3 extends over 20 amino acids. Germline values: CDR1 DFQATT, CDR2 SNEGSKA (reference sequence). As DNA, the CDR3 is TGCAGTGCTAGAACCTGGGACAGCGGAATTGGTCGCCGGGAAGTCGAAAAACTGTTTTTT. This translates into CSARTWDSGIGRREVEKLFF.

V usage is TRBV19 and J usage is TRBJ2-7, with D possibly TRBD1 on 6 matching bases. The CDR3 has 8 residues. Deletions cut 11 bases from V and 12 bases from J, with 11 bases between. CDR1 is LNHDA, CDR2 SQIVND, per germline (reference sequence). CDR3 nucleotides: TGTGCCTCAGGGGAAGGGTACTTC. Translating gives CASGEGYF.

This clonotype was counted ten times or more. V gene TRBV10-2 combines with J gene TRBJ1-3; D perhaps matches TRBD1 (6 bases). Germline CDR1 and CDR2: WSHSY and SAAADI. The CDR3 has 15 amino acids. Trimming pared 3 bases from V and 4 bases from J, leaving 13 bases between. The CDR3 here is CASSDKRTAGNTIYF. In DNA, the CDR3 is TGCGCCAGCAGTGATAAAAGGACAGCAGGAAACACCATATATTTT.

This clonotype occurred many times. The V call is TRBV6-5, the J call TRBJ2-1; TRBD2 aligns across 10 bases. V was clipped by 6 bases and J by 7 bases; unmatched bases: 12. Germline V gene sequence: CDR1 MNHEY, CDR2 SVGAGI. CDR3 length: 16 residues. The DNA of the CDR3 is TGTGCCAGCAGGCCGTCTTCTATAGCGGGAGGAAATGAGCAGTTCTTC. It specifies CASRPSSIAGGNEQFF.

As to this clonotype: The junction and the germline gene differ at one end; a read error may be behind it. This rearrangement joins TRBV19 to TRBJ2-3; 10 bases map to TRBD1. The length of the CDR3 is 15 residues. Germline V gene sequence: CDR1 LNHDA, CDR2 SQIVND (reference sequence). The CDR3 reads CASRSGTGDRDTQYF. CDR3 bases: TGTGCTAGTAGGAGCGGGACAGGGGACAGAGATACGCAGTATTTT.

This chain joins TRBV7-2 and TRBJ2-1, with 10 bases matching TRBD2. V was clipped by 0 bases and J by 4 bases; unmatched bases: 6. CDR3 length: 17 residues. Per the germline V gene, CDR1 is SGHTA and CDR2 is FQGNSA. The CDR3 DNA is TGTGCCAGCAGCTTAGCGTCCGGGACTAGCGCTTACAATGAGCAGTTCTTC. This sequence encodes CASSLASGTSAYNEQFF. The entire variable domain, with the rest obtained from reference TRBV7-2 and TRBJ2-1, is as follows: GAGVSQSPSNKVTEKGKDVELRCDPISGHTALYWYRQSLGQGLEFLIYFQGNSAPDKSGLPSDRFSAERTGGSVSTLTIQRTQQEDSAVYLCASSLASGTSAYNEQFFGPGTRLTVL.

The chain has TRBV9 and TRBJ2-5; no firm D call. Looked up from germline, CDR1 is SGDLS and CDR2 is YYNGEE. Trimming cost V 3 bases and J 5 bases, with 8 bases left between them. This CDR3 has 12 residues. This CDR3 reads CASSAGDETQYF. In DNA, the CDR3 is TGTGCCAGCAGCGCCGGTGACGAGACCCAGTACTTC.

V usage is TRBV5-4 and J usage is TRBJ2-1; weak D call: TRBD1 (6 bases). The germline V gene has CDR1 SGHNT and CDR2 YYREEE (reference sequence). CDR3 size: 14 residues. Trimming shortened V by 5 bases and J by 5 bases, and 14 bases separated the two germline ends. The CDR3 DNA follows: TGTGCCAGCAGTCGACCAGGGGTGAACAATGAGCAGTTCTTC. Residues: CASSRPGVNNEQFF.

J is TRBJ1-6 and V is TRBV9; no reliable D call. CDR1 SGDLS and CDR2 YYNGEE come from the germline V gene. The CDR3 contains 14 residues. V lost 1 base, J lost 4 bases, and 6 bases lay in between. CDR3 protein: CASSVQQYNSPLHF. CDR3 nucleotide sequence: TGTGCCAGCAGCGTACAACAGTATAATTCACCCCTCCACTTT.

Comments on this clonotype: An end of the junction does not agree with germline; a read error may underlie this. This chain connects TRBV6-5 to TRBJ1-1; maybe TRBD1 (6 bases). The CDR3 covers 13 residues. Germline-derived CDR1 and CDR2 are MNHEY and SVGAGI. Written as DNA, the CDR3 is TGTACCAGCAACCAACAGGGAAGCACTGAGGCTTTCTTT. Translated, it gives CTSNQQGSTEAFF.

The J gene is TRBJ2-2, the V gene TRBV7-2, with 9 bases lining up with TRBD1. Germline V gene sequence: CDR1 SGHTA, CDR2 FQGNSA. Unmatched junction bases numbered 10, after V lost 6 bases and J lost 2 bases. The CDR3 has 17 residues. CDR3: CASSSRTGAGNTGELFF. The DNA for the CDR3 is TGTGCCAGCAGTTCAAGGACAGGGGCTGGAAACACCGGGGAGCTGTTTTTT.

This clonotype was seen at least ten times. The J gene is TRBJ1-2, the V gene TRBV3-1; 7 bases agree with TRBD1. Germline V gives CDR1 LGHDT, CDR2 YNNKEL (reference sequence). The CDR3 consists of 15 residues. The V and J ends lost 5 bases and 4 bases, in that order; junction bases with no gene match: 10. CDR3 DNA: TGTGCCAGCAGCGTACAGGGGCGGATGGGCTATGGCTACACCTTC. Its translation: CASSVQGRMGYGYTF.

The V call is TRBV24-1, the J call TRBJ2-2, with 9 bases lining up with TRBD1. The CDR3 consists of 16 residues. V lost 4 bases and J lost 4; bases outside the gene matches: 6. CDR1 and CDR2 (germline): KGHDR, SFDVKD. In nucleotides, the CDR3 is TGTGCCACCAGTGACCCCGGGACAGGGACCACCGGGGAGCTGTTTTTT. It is translated as CATSDPGTGTTGELFF.

The V and J genes are TRBV20-1 and TRBJ2-1; TRBD2 matches 11 bases. V lost 6 bases to trimming and J lost 7 bases; unmatched junction nucleotides: 5. The germline V gene encodes CDR1 DFQATT and CDR2 SNEGSKA (reference sequence). The CDR3 is 13 residues long. The CDR3 is CSARLAGTNEQFF. The CDR3 nucleotides read TGCAGTGCCCGACTAGCGGGGACTAATGAGCAGTTCTTC.

J is TRBJ2-6 and V is TRBV2; no clear D gene. V dropped 6 bases and J dropped 2 bases, with 17 bases sitting between them. The length of the CDR3 is 17 residues. Germline-derived CDR1 and CDR2 are SNHLY and FYNNEI. CDR3 loop: CASRSPSIRTGANVLTF. CDR3 sequence (DNA): TGTGCCAGCAGATCTCCGTCAATACGAACTGGGGCCAACGTCCTGACTTTC.

This clonotype ranks as medium-sized. The chain links TRBV7-9 to TRBJ2-5, with D perhaps TRBD1 (5 bases). Trimming pared 5 bases from V and 9 bases from J, leaving 10 bases between. Germline-derived CDR1 and CDR2 are SEHNR and FQNEAQ (reference sequence). This CDR3 contains 11 residues. The CDR3 region is CASSNVGAQYF. Here the CDR3 DNA reads TGTGCCAGCAGCAACGTAGGGGCCCAGTACTTC.

As for this clonotype: A much bigger clone sits one base away, suggesting this may be a read error. This is likely a read error, given that the CDR3 carries no conserved phenylalanine or tryptophan at its end. The rearrangement links TRBV28 to TRBJ1-4; D unresolved. In germline, CDR1 is MDHEN, CDR2 SYDVKM. V lost 7 bases, J lost 4 bases, and 19 bases lay in between. The CDR3 has 16 amino acids. This CDR3 reads CASIQGGSPFNEKLFL. CDR3 sequence (DNA): TGTGCCAGCATTCAAGGCGGCAGTCCTTTTAATGAAAAACTGTTTCTT.

This clonotype is medium-sized within its sample. V usage is TRBV20-1 and J usage is TRBJ2-7, with TRBD1 matching 8 bases. CDR3 size: 14 residues. J lost 7 bases, V lost 3 bases, and 11 bases had no gene match. The V gene's germline CDR1 is DFQATT and CDR2 SNEGSKA (reference sequence). The CDR3 protein is CSASPMDRVEEQYF. The DNA of the CDR3 is TGCAGTGCTAGCCCCATGGACAGGGTGGAGGAGCAGTACTTC.

As concerns this clonotype: This sequence may be a read error, since a much larger clone differs from it by one base. The CDR3 sequence is CASSPQTPNFGYTF. Here the CDR3 DNA reads TGTGCCAGCAGCCCTCAGACACCCAACTTTGGCTACACCTTC. The chain carries TRBV11-2 and TRBJ1-2, with D uncertain. Germline V gives CDR1 SGHAT, CDR2 FQNNGV. The CDR3 sequence is 14 residues long.